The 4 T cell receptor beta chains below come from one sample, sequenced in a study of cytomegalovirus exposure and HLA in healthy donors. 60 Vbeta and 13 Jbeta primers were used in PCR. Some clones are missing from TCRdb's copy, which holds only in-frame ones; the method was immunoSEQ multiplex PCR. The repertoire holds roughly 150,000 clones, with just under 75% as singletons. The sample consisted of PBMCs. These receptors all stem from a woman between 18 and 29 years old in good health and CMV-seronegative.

The CDR3 DNA is TGTGCCAGCAGTCCTCGACAGGGGAGCTATGGCTACACCTTC. Translated: CASSPRQGSYGYTF. The chain links TRBV6-6 to TRBJ1-2, with 8 bases lining up with TRBD1. The CDR3 sequence is 14 residues long. The V segment lost 5 bases and the J segment 4 bases; nucleotides outside the gene matches: 6. Germline V gene data show CDR1 as MNHNY and CDR2 as SVGAGI (reference sequence).

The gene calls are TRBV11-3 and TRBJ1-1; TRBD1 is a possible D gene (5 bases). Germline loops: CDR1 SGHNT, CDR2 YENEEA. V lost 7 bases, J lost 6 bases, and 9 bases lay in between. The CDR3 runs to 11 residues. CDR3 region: CASMDKAEAFF. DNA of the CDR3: TGTGCCAGCATGGACAAAGCTGAAGCTTTCTTT.

CDR3 nucleotides: TGTGCCAGCAGCCGAGACAGACAGGGGTGGAACTATGGCTACACCTTC. This encodes CASSRDRQGWNYGYTF. The chain has TRBV4-2 and TRBJ1-2; TRBD1 matches at 8 bases. The CDR3 is made up of 16 amino acids. After removal of 4 bases from V and 2 bases from J, the junction contained 9 bases not matched to a gene. CDR1 is LGHNA and CDR2 is YNFKEQ in the germline V gene.

The CDR3 DNA follows: TGTGCCAGCCGTTTATCGAGGACAGGGGGCGCGCAGTACTTC. It translates to CASRLSRTGGAQYF. The chain combines TRBV7-9 with TRBJ2-7; 11 bases line up with TRBD1. J gave up 9 bases and V 8 bases, and 12 bases lay outside the gene matches. Germline V lookup: CDR1 SEHNR, CDR2 FQNEAQ (reference sequence). The CDR3 covers 14 residues.